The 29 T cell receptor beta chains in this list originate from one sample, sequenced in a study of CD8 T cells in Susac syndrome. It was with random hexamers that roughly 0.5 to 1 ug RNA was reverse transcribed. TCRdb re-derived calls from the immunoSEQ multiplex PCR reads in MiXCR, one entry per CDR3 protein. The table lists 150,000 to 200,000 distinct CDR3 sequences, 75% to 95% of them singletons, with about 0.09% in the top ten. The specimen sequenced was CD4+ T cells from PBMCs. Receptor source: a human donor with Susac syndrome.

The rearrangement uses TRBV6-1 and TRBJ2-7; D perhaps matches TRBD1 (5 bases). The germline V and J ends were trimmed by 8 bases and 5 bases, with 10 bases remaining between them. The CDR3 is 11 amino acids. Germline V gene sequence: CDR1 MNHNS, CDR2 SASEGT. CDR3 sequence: CASCTGHEQYF. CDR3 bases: TGTGCCAGCTGTACAGGTCACGAGCAGTACTTC.

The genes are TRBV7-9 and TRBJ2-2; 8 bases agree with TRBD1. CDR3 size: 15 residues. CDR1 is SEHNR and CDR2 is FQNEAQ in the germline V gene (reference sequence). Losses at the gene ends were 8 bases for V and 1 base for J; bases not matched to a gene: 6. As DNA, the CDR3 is TGTGCCAGCGTTACCGGGACAGGGAACACCGGGGAGCTGTTTTTT. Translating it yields CASVTGTGNTGELFF.

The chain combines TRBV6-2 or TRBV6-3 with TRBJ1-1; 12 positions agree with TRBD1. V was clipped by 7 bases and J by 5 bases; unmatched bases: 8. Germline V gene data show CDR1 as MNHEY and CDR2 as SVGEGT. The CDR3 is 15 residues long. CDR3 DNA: TGTGCCAGCACCGGGACAGGGGGCGGATATACTGAAGCTTTCTTT. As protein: CASTGTGGGYTEAFF.

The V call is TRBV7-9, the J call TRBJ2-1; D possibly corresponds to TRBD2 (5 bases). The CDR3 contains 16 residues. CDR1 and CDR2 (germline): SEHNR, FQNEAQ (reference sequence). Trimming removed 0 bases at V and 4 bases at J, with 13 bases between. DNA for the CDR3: TGTGCCAGCAGCTTAGCGAGGACTCCAGGTTACAATGAGCAGTTCTTC. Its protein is CASSLARTPGYNEQFF.

The CDR3 region is CSANGLAGGPRNEQFF. The CDR3 DNA sequence: TGCAGTGCTAACGGACTAGCGGGAGGGCCTAGGAATGAGCAGTTCTTC. The V call is TRBV20-1, the J call TRBJ2-1; TRBD2 agrees at 15 bases. Germline CDR1 is DFQATT and CDR2 is SNEGSKA (reference sequence). The CDR3 length is 16 residues. Losses at the gene ends were 4 bases for V and 7 bases for J; bases not matched to a gene: 8.

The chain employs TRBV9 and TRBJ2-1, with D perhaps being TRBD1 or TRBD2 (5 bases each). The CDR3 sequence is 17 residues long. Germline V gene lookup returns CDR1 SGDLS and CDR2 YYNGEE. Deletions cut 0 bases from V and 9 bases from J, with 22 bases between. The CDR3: CASSVAIGTQNSPEQFF. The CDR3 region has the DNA TGTGCCAGCAGCGTAGCTATTGGGACCCAAAACTCCCCTGAGCAGTTCTTC. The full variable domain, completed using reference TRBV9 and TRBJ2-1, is DSGVTQTPKHLITATGQRVTLRCSPRSGDLSVYWYQQSLDQGLQFLIQYYNGEERAKGNILERFSAQQFPDLHSELNLSSLELGDSALYFCASSVAIGTQNSPEQFFGPGTRLTVL.

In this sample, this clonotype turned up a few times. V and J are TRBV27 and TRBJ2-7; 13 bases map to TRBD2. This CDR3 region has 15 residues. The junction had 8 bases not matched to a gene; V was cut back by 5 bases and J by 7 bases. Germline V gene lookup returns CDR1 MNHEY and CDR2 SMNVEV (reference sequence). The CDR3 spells CASSQLAGGPGEQYF. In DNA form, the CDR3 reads TGTGCCAGCAGTCAACTAGCGGGGGGGCCGGGGGAGCAGTACTTC.

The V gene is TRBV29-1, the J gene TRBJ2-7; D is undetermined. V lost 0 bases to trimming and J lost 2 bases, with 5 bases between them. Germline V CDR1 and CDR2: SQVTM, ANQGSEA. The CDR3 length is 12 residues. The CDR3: CSVEDGAYEQYF. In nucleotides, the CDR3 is TGCAGCGTTGAAGATGGCGCCTACGAGCAGTACTTC.

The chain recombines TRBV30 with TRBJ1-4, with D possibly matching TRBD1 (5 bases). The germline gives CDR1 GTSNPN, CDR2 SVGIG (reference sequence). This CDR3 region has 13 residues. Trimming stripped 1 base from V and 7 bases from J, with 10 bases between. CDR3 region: CAWSAGVAEKLFF. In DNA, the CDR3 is TGTGCCTGGAGTGCGGGGGTAGCTGAAAAACTGTTTTTT.

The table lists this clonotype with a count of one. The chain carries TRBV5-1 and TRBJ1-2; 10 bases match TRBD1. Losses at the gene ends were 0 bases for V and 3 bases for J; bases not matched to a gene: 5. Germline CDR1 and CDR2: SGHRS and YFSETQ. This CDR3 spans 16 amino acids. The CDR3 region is CASSLEGGTGDYGYTF. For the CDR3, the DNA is TGCGCCAGCAGCTTGGAAGGGGGGACAGGGGACTATGGCTACACCTTC.

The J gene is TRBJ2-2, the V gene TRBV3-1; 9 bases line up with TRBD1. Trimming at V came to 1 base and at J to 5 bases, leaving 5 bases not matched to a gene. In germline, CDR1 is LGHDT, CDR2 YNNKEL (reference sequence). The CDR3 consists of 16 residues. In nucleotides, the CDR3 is TGTGCCAGCAGCCAAGCGGACAGGGGAGGGACCGGGGAGCTGTTTTTT. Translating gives CASSQADRGGTGELFF.

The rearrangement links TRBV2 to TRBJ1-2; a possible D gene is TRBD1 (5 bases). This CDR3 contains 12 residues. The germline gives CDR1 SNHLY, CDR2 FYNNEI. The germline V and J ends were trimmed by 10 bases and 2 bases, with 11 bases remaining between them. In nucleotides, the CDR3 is TGTGCCACTGGGGCGGGAAACTATGGCTACACCTTC. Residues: CATGAGNYGYTF.

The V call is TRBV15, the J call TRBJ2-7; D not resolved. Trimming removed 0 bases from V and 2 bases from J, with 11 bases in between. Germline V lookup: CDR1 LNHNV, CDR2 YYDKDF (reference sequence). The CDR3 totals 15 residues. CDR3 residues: CATSRDSGGTYEQYF. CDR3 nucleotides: TGTGCCACCAGCAGAGATAGTGGCGGTACCTACGAGCAGTACTTC.

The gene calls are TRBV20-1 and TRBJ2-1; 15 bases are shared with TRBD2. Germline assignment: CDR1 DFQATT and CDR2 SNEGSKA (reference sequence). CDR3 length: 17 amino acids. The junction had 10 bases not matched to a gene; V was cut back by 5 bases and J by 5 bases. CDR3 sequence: CSAAGLAGGQSDNEQFF. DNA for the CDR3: TGCAGTGCTGCTGGACTAGCGGGAGGGCAATCCGACAATGAGCAGTTCTTC.

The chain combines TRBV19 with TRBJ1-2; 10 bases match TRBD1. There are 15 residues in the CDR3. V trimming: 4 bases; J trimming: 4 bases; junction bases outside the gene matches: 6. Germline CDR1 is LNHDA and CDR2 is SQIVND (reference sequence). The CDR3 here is CASSTQTGGSYGYTF. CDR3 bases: TGTGCCAGTAGTACCCAGACAGGGGGCAGCTATGGCTACACCTTC.

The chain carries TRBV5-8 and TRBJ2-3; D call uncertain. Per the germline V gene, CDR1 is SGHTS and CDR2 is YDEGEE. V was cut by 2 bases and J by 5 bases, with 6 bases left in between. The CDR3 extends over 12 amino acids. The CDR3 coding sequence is TGTGCCAGCAGCTTCCGTGTAGATACGCAGTATTTT. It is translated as CASSFRVDTQYF.

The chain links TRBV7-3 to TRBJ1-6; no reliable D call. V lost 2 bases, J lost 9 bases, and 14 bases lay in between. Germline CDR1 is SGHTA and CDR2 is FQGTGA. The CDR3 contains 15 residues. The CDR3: CASSLSGGNISPLHF. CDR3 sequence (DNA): TGTGCCAGCAGCTTATCGGGTGGCAATATTTCACCCCTCCACTTT.

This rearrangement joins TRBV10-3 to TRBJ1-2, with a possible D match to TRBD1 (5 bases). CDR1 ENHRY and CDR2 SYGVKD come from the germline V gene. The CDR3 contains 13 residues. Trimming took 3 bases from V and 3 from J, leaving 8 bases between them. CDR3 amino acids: CAISDGHHYGYTF. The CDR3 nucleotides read TGTGCCATCAGTGACGGACACCACTATGGCTACACCTTC.

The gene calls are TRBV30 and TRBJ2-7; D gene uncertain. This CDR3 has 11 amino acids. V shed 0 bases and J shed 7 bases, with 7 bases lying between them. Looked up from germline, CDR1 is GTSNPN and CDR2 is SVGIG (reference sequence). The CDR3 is CAWSVDLEQYF. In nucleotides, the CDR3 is TGTGCCTGGAGTGTAGACCTAGAGCAGTACTTC. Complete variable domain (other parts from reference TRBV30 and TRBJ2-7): SQTIHQWPATLVQPVGSPLSLECTVEGTSNPNLYWYRQAAGRGLQLLFYSVGIGQISSEVPQNLSASRPQDRQFILSSKKLLLSDSGFYLCAWSVDLEQYFGPGTRLTVT.

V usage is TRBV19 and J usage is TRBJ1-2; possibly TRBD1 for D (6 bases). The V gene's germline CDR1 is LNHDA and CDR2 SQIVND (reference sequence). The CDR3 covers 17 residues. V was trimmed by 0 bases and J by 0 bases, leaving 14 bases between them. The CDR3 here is CASSIEGSEGANYGYTF. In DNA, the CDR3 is TGTGCCAGTAGTATAGAAGGTTCGGAGGGGGCTAACTATGGCTACACCTTC.

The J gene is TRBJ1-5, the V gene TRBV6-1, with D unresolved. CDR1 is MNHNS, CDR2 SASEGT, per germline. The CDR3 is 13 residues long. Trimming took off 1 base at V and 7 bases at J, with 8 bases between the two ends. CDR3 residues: CASSEGGRQPQHF. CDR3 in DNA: TGTGCCAGCAGTGAAGGGGGAAGGCAGCCCCAGCATTTT.

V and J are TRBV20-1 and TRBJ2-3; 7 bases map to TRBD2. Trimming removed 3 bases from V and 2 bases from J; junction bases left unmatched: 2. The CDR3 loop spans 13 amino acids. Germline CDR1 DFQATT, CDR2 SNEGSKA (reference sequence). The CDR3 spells CSASRLATDTQYF. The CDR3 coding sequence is TGCAGTGCTAGTAGACTAGCCACAGATACGCAGTATTTT.

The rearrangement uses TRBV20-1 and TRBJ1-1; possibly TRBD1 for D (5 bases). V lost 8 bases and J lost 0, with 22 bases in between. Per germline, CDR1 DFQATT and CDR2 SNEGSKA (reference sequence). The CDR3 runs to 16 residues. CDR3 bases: TGCAGTACAAAACTGGGTTTGGGACCCGTGAACACTGAAGCTTTCTTT. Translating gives CSTKLGLGPVNTEAFF.

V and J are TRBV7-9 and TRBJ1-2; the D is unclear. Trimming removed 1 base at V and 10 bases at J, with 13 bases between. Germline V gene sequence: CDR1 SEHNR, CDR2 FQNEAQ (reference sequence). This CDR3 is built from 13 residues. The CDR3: CASSLDLKGYYTF. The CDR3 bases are TGTGCCAGCAGCTTAGATCTCAAAGGTTACTACACCTTC. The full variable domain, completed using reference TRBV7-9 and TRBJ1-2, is DTGVSQNPRHKITKRGQNVTFRCDPISEHNRLYWYRQTLGQGPEFLTYFQNEAQLEKSRLLSDRFSAERPKGSFSTLEIQRTEQGDSAMYLCASSLDLKGYYTFGSGTRLTVV.

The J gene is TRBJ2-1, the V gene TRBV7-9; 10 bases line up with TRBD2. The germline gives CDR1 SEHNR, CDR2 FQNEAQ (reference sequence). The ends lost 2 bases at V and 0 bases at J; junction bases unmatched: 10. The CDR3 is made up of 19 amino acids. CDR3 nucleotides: TGTGCCAGCAGCTTAAAAGCGGGAGGGATAGCGCACTCCTACAATGAGCAGTTCTTC. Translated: CASSLKAGGIAHSYNEQFF.

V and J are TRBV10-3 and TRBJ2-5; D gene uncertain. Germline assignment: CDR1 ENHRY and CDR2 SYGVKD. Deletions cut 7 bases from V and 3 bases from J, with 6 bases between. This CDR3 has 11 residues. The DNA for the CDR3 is TGTGCCATCACCCTGGAAGAGACCCAGTACTTC. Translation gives CAITLEETQYF.

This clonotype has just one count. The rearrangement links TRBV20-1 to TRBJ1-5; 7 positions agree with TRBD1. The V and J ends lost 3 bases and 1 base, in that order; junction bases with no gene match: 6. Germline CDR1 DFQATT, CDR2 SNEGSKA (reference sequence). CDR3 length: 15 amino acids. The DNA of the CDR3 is TGCAGTGCTAGTCGAACAGGGGAGAGCAATCAGCCCCAGCATTTT. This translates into CSASRTGESNQPQHF.

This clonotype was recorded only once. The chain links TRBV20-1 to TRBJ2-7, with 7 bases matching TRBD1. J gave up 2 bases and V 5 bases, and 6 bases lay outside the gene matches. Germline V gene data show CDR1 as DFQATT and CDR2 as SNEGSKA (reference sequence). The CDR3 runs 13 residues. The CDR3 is CSAEQGNAYEQYF. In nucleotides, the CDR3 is TGCAGTGCTGAACAGGGGAACGCCTACGAGCAGTACTTC.

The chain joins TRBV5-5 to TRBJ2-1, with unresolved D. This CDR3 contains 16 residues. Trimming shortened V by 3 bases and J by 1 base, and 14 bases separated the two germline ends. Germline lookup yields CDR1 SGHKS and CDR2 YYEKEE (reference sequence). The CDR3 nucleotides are TGTGCCAGCAGCTCCTCAGCGCAGATATCCTACAATGAGCAGTTCTTC. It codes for CASSSSAQISYNEQFF.